Detailed here is one T cell receptor (beta chain). V trimming: 0 bases; J trimming: 0 bases; junction bases outside the gene matches: 4. The CDR3 sequence is 16 residues long. Germline V CDR1 and CDR2: SGHRS, YFSETQ. The data belong to a study of blood T cell repertoires in COVID-19. TCRdb's copy holds only in-frame clones and misses some; the assay was immunoSEQ multiplex PCR. There are under 300,000 clones in the sample; 82% occur only once, and 4.9% lies in the top ten. Sequenced material: peripheral blood. This receptor was identified in a woman older than 75 with active or convalescent COVID-19. The V call is TRBV5-1, the J call TRBJ2-3; TRBD1 aligns across 7 bases. CDR3 nucleotide sequence: TGCGCCAGCAGCTTGGAGTTGGGACAGAGCACAGATACGCAGTATTTT. Protein sequence: CASSLELGQSTDTQYF. The full variable domain, rest sourced from reference TRBV5-1 and TRBJ2-3, is KAGVTQTPRYLIKTRGQQVTLSCSPISGHRSVSWYQQTPGQGLQFLFEYFSETQRNKGNFPGRFSGRQFSNSRSEMNVSTLELGDSALYLCASSLELGQSTDTQYFGPGTRLTVL.